What follows describes a single T cell receptor (beta chain). The antigen is unknown. This CDR3 contains 14 residues. The V and J ends lost 6 bases and 5 bases, in that order; junction bases with no gene match: 8. The germline V gene encodes CDR1 SEHNR and CDR2 FQNEAQ (reference sequence). The sample originates from a study of cytomegalovirus exposure and HLA in healthy donors. About the research overall: One earlier analysis, a look at roughly 180 million T cells, found 100 million to 130 million unique TCR beta sequences.

It was with 60 Vbeta and 13 Jbeta primers that the PCR ran. The protocol was immunoSEQ multiplex PCR, while the TCRdb copy is restricted to in-frame clones and leaves out a portion. The table has 95,000 to 150,000 clones, 75% to 85% seen once. Study-level findings and limits: In a later analysis, TCR beta V- and J-gene trimming was associated with a missense DCLRE1C variant. Most subjects' HLA-A and HLA-B alleles were reportedly predicted from TCR beta sequences. A list of 150 to 200 TCR beta chains associated with cytomegalovirus was given.

This clonotype was obtained from a man aged 45-60 years in good health and CMV-seronegative. J is TRBJ2-7 and V is TRBV7-9, with 9 bases identical to TRBD2. The specimen sequenced was PBMCs. CDR3 bases: TGTGCCAGCAGTTCTTGGGGCGGGGGGGACGAGCAGTACTTC. Encoded protein: CASSSWGGGDEQYF.